The text below deals with one T cell receptor (beta chain). The antigen it binds to is not known. It has no much larger one-base neighbor in the sample; base qualities were not kept. The sample originates from a study of T cell responses to AZD1222 COVID-19 vaccine (dated by TCRdb to about 2021). At the level of the whole study: AZD1222 recipients given second doses at about 4 weeks or at about 12 weeks were pooled, since spike-specific TCR depth and breadth were not found to differ between the two schedules. A total of under 250 trial participants underwent TCR sequencing, of whom about 200 had received two doses of AZD1222 and roughly 26 had received two doses of the MenACWY control vaccine. Trial participants were enrolled by age into 18-55, 56-69 and 70-plus year subgroups, with around 140, 26 and 57 TCR-sequenced participants respectively.

The paper's findings and limits, for the study overall: Conclusions about previously exposed vaccinees are limited, since just five or six AZD1222 recipients were seropositive for SARS-CoV-2 at baseline. Epitopes outside the regions mutated in the B.1.351 and B.1.1.7 variants were reportedly recognized by nearly half of the unique spike-specific TCRs. A significant rise in spike-specific TCR breadth and depth was observed after two AZD1222 doses relative to day 0 and relative to MenACWY recipients. Participants were mostly white British, with more females than males. The authors suggested clonal diversity may have been underestimated. In the small 56-69-year group, the increase in depth fell short of significance, most likely because of low power. No day 14 peak-response samples were available, so repertoires were characterized only after the peak T cell response. The vaccine-associated CD4 TCRs covered the entire spike protein, and the dominant responses fell in regions 160-218 and 743-854.

From the cysteine up to the phenylalanine, the CDR3 has a length of 15 residues. Kept here is only the CDR3 DNA, which spans 45 bases and is read in frame from base 1. The germline V end is reduced by 4 bases and the J end by 8 bases; junction bases left unmatched: 8. The germline V gene encodes CDR1 SGHRS and CDR2 YFSETQ. The CDR3 regions of human TCRbeta chains were analyzed by immunosequencing. As for how the authors treated the data: TCRs in the repertoires were matched against a reference library of SARS-CoV-2-specific TCRs that had been generated with the MIRA antigen-specificity platform. Breadth was defined as the fraction of unique TCRs that were SARS-CoV-2-associated. Depth was defined as the fraction of total T cells that were SARS-CoV-2-associated. Using the MIRA data, each spike-specific TCR was assigned both to the spike region to which the TCR was reactive and to a CD4 or CD8 class. Log10-transformed breadth and depth values were compared by one-way ANOVA with Sidak's multiple comparisons tests. TCRdb retrieved this table from immuneACCESS and kept in-frame rearrangements only. Not all clones are present; in checked studies, unresolved V genes account for under half, and no reason is known for the remainder. From that table come the V and J calls and clone size; the DNA was used to work out D and trimming. This sample has tens of thousands of clones in its table, and about 88% of those were observed once. The top ten clones comprise 10% to 15% of the sample.

In the paper's terms, the time point label means: baseline before first vaccination. Samples from vaccinated people were obtained from the UK trials COV001 and COV002, which included a single-blind randomized controlled phase 2/3 trial of AZD1222 (ChAdOx1 nCoV-19) in healthy adults. For TCRbeta chain sequencing, PBMC samples were collected from trial participants at day 0 and at day 28 after the second dose. This sequence uses TRBV5-1 and TRBJ2-6; 8 bases in the middle match TRBD1. This specimen was peripheral blood, taken on day 0 of AZD1222 vaccination. This TCR derives from an adult in good health. The DNA sequence is as follows: TGCGCCAGCAGCCGGACAGGGACCGAGACCAACGTCCTGACTTTC. The resulting protein is CASSRTGTETNVLTF.